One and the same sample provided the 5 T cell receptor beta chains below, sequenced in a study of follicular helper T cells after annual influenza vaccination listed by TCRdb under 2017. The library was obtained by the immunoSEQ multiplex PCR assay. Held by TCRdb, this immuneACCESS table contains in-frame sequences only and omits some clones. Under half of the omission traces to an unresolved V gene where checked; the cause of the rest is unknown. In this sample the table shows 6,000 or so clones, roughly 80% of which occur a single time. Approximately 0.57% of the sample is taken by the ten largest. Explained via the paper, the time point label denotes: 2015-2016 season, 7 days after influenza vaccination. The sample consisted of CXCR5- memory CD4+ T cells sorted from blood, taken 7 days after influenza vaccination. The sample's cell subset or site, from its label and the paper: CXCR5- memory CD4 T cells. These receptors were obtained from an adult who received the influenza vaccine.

The DNA for the CDR3 is TGTGCCAGCAGCTTCGAGTCATATGGCTACACCTTC. It is translated as CASSFESYGYTF. The chain joins TRBV5-8 to TRBJ1-2; D remains ambiguous. Looked up from germline, CDR1 is SGHTS and CDR2 is YDEGEE. The CDR3 loop spans 12 amino acids. V lost 2 bases and J lost 5, with 7 bases in between.

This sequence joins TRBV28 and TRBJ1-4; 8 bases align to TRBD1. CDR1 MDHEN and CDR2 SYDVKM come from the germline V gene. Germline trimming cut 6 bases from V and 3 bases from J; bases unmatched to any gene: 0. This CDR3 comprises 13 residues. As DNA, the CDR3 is TGTGCCAGCAGGGGACAGGCTAATGAAAAACTGTTTTTT. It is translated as CASRGQANEKLFF.

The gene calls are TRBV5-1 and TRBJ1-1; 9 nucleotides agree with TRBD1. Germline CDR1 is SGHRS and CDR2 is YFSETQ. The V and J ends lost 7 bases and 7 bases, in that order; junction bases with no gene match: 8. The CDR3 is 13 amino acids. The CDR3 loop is CASGTGGANEAFF. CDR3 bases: TGCGCCAGCGGAACAGGGGGCGCAAATGAAGCTTTCTTT.

The CDR3 sequence is CASSYGGYSSGNTIYF. The DNA of the CDR3 is TGTGCCAGCAGTTACGGTGGTTACAGCTCTGGAAACACCATATATTTT. The chain uses TRBV6-5 and TRBJ1-3; D is unclear. Between the trimmed V and J ends, which lost 2 bases and 0 bases, there was a span of 11 bases. The CDR3 contains 16 residues. Germline V gene sequence: CDR1 MNHEY, CDR2 SVGAGI.

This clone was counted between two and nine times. CDR3 DNA sequence: TGTGCCAGTAGTAGGGACAGGGGTTATCAGCCCCAGCATTTT. Translation: CASSRDRGYQPQHF. V usage is TRBV19 and J usage is TRBJ1-5; 10 nucleotides line up with TRBD1. This CDR3 has 14 amino acids. The germline V gene encodes CDR1 LNHDA and CDR2 SQIVND (reference sequence). J lost 5 bases, V lost 4 bases, and 2 bases had no gene match.